This TCR beta chain was recorded in a study of T cells in Graves' hyperthyroidism and ophthalmopathy. Graves' hyperthyroidism qualified as stable when ophthalmopathy did not progress within 18 months. Criteria for exclusion of patients were uncontrolled infection, other autoimmune disease, pregnancy or lactation. J lost 0 bases, V lost 5 bases, and 2 bases had no gene match. Germline V CDR1 and CDR2: SEHNR, FQNEAQ (reference sequence). The CDR3 has 15 amino acids. Template material for amplifying TCR beta CDR3 regions consisted of RNA transcripts. The study used the HTBI primer set for a first-round RT-PCR of the TCR CDR3. TCRdb fed the multiplex PCR reads into MiXCR, producing one record per CDR3 protein. Of roughly 170,000 distinct CDR3 sequences in the sample, around 15% were seen once. This clonotype was counted many times.

Sequenced material: blood. This clonotype was sampled from a woman in her forties or fifties with Graves' hyperthyroidism. The chain recombines TRBV7-9 with TRBJ2-3; 10 nucleotides line up with TRBD1. CDR3 sequence reads: CASSLGQGSTDTQYF. The CDR3, as DNA: TGTGCCAGCAGCCTGGGACAGGGGAGCACAGATACGCAGTATTTT.